The rows below give T cell receptor beta chains drawn from one sample of a study of blood T cell repertoires in COVID-19. Assay: immunoSEQ multiplex PCR; the TCRdb copy retains only in-frame clones and omits some. Here the sample spans under 500,000 clones, over 75% being singletons. Sequences were obtained from PBMCs or T cells enriched from blood (not recorded which). The receptors derive from a man between 25 and 39 years old who had recovered from COVID-19. Each CDR3 is given with its conserved first and last residue. A D gene is named only where the DNA matches it firmly. Clone size appears in some rows only: once, few, many, or a class for an expanded clone.

abundance: -
d_gene: TRBD1
v_gene: TRBV7-2
j_gene: TRBJ1-2
CDR3nt: TGTGCCAGCAGCTTAGTTGCCGGACAGGGTTTGAGCTATGGCTACACCTTC
CDR3aa: CASSLVAGQGLSYGYTF

abundance: -
d_gene: -
v_gene: TRBV28
j_gene: TRBJ1-2
CDR3nt: TGTGCCAGCAGTTTATCTTCCTCCGGGAATAACTATGGCTACACCTTC
CDR3aa: CASSLSSSGNNYGYTF

abundance: -
d_gene: TRBD2
v_gene: TRBV5-1
j_gene: TRBJ2-5
CDR3nt: TGCGCCAGCAGCACCGGGACTAGCGGGGGAGAGACCCAGTACTTC
CDR3aa: CASSTGTSGGETQYF

abundance: -
d_gene: -
v_gene: TRBV7-6
j_gene: TRBJ2-1
CDR3nt: TGTGCCAGCAGCTTAGTCTGGCGGGAACTGGCAGAGGAGCAGTTCTTC
CDR3aa: CASSLVWRELAEEQFF

abundance: -
d_gene: -
v_gene: TRBV28
j_gene: TRBJ1-1
CDR3nt: TGTGCCAGCAGCACGGGACTCTTGGAAGCTTTCTTT
CDR3aa: CASSTGLLEAFF

abundance: once
d_gene: -
v_gene: TRBV7-9
j_gene: TRBJ1-1
CDR3nt: TGTGCCAGCAGCTTCGGGGGATCGGACACTGAAGCTTTCTTT
CDR3aa: CASSFGGSDTEAFF

abundance: -
d_gene: -
v_gene: TRBV7-2
j_gene: TRBJ2-7
CDR3nt: TGTGCCAGCAGCTTAGAAGTGACTAGGGGCGTCTCCACCGAGCAGTACTTC
CDR3aa: CASSLEVTRGVSTEQYF

abundance: -
d_gene: -
v_gene: TRBV14
j_gene: TRBJ2-3
CDR3nt: TGTGCCAGCAGCGCCTGGACAGTTACTAGCACAGATACGCAGTATTTT
CDR3aa: CASSAWTVTSTDTQYF

abundance: -
d_gene: -
v_gene: TRBV28
j_gene: TRBJ1-3
CDR3nt: TGTGCCAGCGAGGAGGGGAGCTCTGGAAACACCATATATTTT
CDR3aa: CASEEGSSGNTIYF

abundance: -
d_gene: -
v_gene: TRBV24-1
j_gene: TRBJ2-1
CDR3nt: TGTGCCACCCAGGATAGCTCCTACAATGAGCAGTTCTTC
CDR3aa: CATQDSSYNEQFF

abundance: -
d_gene: TRBD2
v_gene: TRBV6-5
j_gene: TRBJ2-7
CDR3nt: TGTGCCAGCAAACAACTAGCGGGAGGGCCCTACGAGCAGTACTTC
CDR3aa: CASKQLAGGPYEQYF

abundance: -
d_gene: TRBD2
v_gene: TRBV19
j_gene: TRBJ2-5
CDR3nt: TGTGCCAGTAGTTACGGGAGGCAAGAGACCCAGTACTTC
CDR3aa: CASSYGRQETQYF

abundance: -
d_gene: -
v_gene: TRBV4-1
j_gene: TRBJ1-4
CDR3nt: TGCGCCAGCAGCAGCCAGGGATATGGGAAGGGCGAAAAACTGTTTTTT
CDR3aa: CASSSQGYGKGEKLFF

abundance: -
d_gene: -
v_gene: TRBV24-1
j_gene: TRBJ2-3
CDR3nt: TGTGCCACCAGTGACCCGCAGGCAGGCACAGATACGCAGTATTTT
CDR3aa: CATSDPQAGTDTQYF

abundance: -
d_gene: TRBD2
v_gene: TRBV5-1
j_gene: TRBJ2-7
CDR3nt: TGCGCCAGCAGCATTCTAGCGGATTCCTACGAGCAGTACTTC
CDR3aa: CASSILADSYEQYF

abundance: -
d_gene: TRBD1
v_gene: TRBV6-5
j_gene: TRBJ1-5
CDR3nt: TGTGCCAGCAGTTCTGGACAGGGATACCAGCCCCAGCATTTT
CDR3aa: CASSSGQGYQPQHF

abundance: -
d_gene: TRBD2
v_gene: TRBV10-3
j_gene: TRBJ2-1
CDR3nt: TGTGCCATCAGAGGGCCCGGGGAGGGCAATGAGCAGTTCTTC
CDR3aa: CAIRGPGEGNEQFF

abundance: -
d_gene: TRBD1
v_gene: TRBV28
j_gene: TRBJ2-3
CDR3nt: TGTGCCAGCTCGTCCCAGGGGGCAGATACGCAGTATTTT
CDR3aa: CASSSQGADTQYF

abundance: -
d_gene: -
v_gene: TRBV4-1
j_gene: TRBJ2-1
CDR3nt: TGCGCCAGCAGCCACCAAGGGACACCTAGGAACAATGAGCAGTTCTTC
CDR3aa: CASSHQGTPRNNEQFF

abundance: -
d_gene: -
v_gene: TRBV7-2
j_gene: TRBJ2-7
CDR3nt: TGTGCCAGCAGCTTAGCGTCGTCAGCCTACGAGCAGTACTTC
CDR3aa: CASSLASSAYEQYF

abundance: -
d_gene: TRBD2
v_gene: TRBV28
j_gene: TRBJ2-1
CDR3nt: TGTGCCAGCAGTGACCCGGGACTAGCGGGAGTAGATGAGCAGTTCTTC
CDR3aa: CASSDPGLAGVDEQFF

abundance: -
d_gene: -
v_gene: TRBV19
j_gene: TRBJ2-5
CDR3nt: TGTGCCAGTAGTCCCCCCCTGCCCGCCGCGGAGACCCAGTACTTC
CDR3aa: CASSPPLPAAETQYF

abundance: -
d_gene: -
v_gene: TRBV7-9
j_gene: TRBJ1-4
CDR3nt: TGTGCCAGCAGCTTAAGAACAGCAACTAATGAAAAACTGTTTTTT
CDR3aa: CASSLRTATNEKLFF

abundance: -
d_gene: -
v_gene: TRBV11-2
j_gene: TRBJ2-1
CDR3nt: TGTGCCAGCAGCTCCTTAAACGGGAGAGTCAATGAGCAGTTCTTC
CDR3aa: CASSSLNGRVNEQFF

abundance: -
d_gene: -
v_gene: TRBV3-1/TRBV3-2
j_gene: TRBJ2-2
CDR3nt: TGTGCCAGCAGCCAACAGGGTACGACCGGGGAGCTGTTTTTT
CDR3aa: CASSQQGTTGELFF

abundance: -
d_gene: -
v_gene: TRBV20-1
j_gene: TRBJ1-3
CDR3nt: TGCAGTGCTAGTTTGGGGCCAGCCGTGGCTGGAAACACCATATATTTT
CDR3aa: CSASLGPAVAGNTIYF

abundance: -
d_gene: TRBD1
v_gene: TRBV4-1
j_gene: TRBJ1-5
CDR3nt: TGCGCCAGCAGCCAACAAGACAGGGCGAGTCAGCCCCAGCATTTT
CDR3aa: CASSQQDRASQPQHF

abundance: -
d_gene: -
v_gene: TRBV24-1
j_gene: TRBJ2-3
CDR3nt: TGTGCCACCAGTATAACGGGAGGCACAGATACGCAGTATTTT
CDR3aa: CATSITGGTDTQYF

abundance: -
d_gene: TRBD1
v_gene: TRBV6-5
j_gene: TRBJ1-1
CDR3nt: TGTGCCAGCAGGGCCCTCGACAGGGCCCCCTCTGAAGCTTTCTTT
CDR3aa: CASRALDRAPSEAFF

abundance: -
d_gene: -
v_gene: TRBV3-1/TRBV3-2
j_gene: TRBJ1-2
CDR3nt: TGTGCCAGCAGCCAATCGGACTATGGCTACACCTTC
CDR3aa: CASSQSDYGYTF

abundance: -
d_gene: -
v_gene: TRBV7-9
j_gene: TRBJ2-7
CDR3nt: TGTGCCAGCAGCCCCTCGGTCCCCCCTTCCTACGAGCAGTACTTC
CDR3aa: CASSPSVPPSYEQYF

abundance: -
d_gene: TRBD1
v_gene: TRBV29-1
j_gene: TRBJ2-2
CDR3nt: TGCAGCGTTCAATTCACCGGGACAGCGAACACCGGGGAGCTGTTTTTT
CDR3aa: CSVQFTGTANTGELFF

abundance: -
d_gene: TRBD2
v_gene: TRBV28
j_gene: TRBJ2-3
CDR3nt: TGTGCCAGCAGTTGGCGGGGGTCAGATACGCAGTATTTT
CDR3aa: CASSWRGSDTQYF

abundance: -
d_gene: -
v_gene: TRBV30
j_gene: TRBJ2-5
CDR3nt: TGTGCCTGGAGCCCGAACATTCCGGAGACCCAGTACTTC
CDR3aa: CAWSPNIPETQYF

abundance: -
d_gene: -
v_gene: TRBV18
j_gene: TRBJ1-6
CDR3nt: TGTGCCAGCTCCCAAAGAACAGGTTCTGCTAATTCACCCCTCCACTTT
CDR3aa: CASSQRTGSANSPLHF

abundance: few
d_gene: TRBD1
v_gene: TRBV19
j_gene: TRBJ2-1
CDR3nt: TGTGCCAGTAGTAGCTGGACAGGGGAAAGTGAGCAGTTCTTC
CDR3aa: CASSSWTGESEQFF

abundance: many
d_gene: -
v_gene: TRBV30
j_gene: TRBJ1-6
CDR3nt: TGTGCCTGGAGCGAGACAGCGTCACCCCTCCACTTT
CDR3aa: CAWSETASPLHF

abundance: once
d_gene: TRBD1
v_gene: TRBV10-3
j_gene: TRBJ2-2
CDR3nt: TGTGCCATCAAATTCAGGGGGCAATCCGGGGAGCTGTTTTTT
CDR3aa: CAIKFRGQSGELFF

abundance: -
d_gene: -
v_gene: TRBV7-7
j_gene: TRBJ2-2
CDR3nt: TGTGCCAGCAGCTTAGGATTCGGGAGCGCCGGGGAGCTGTTTTTT
CDR3aa: CASSLGFGSAGELFF

abundance: -
d_gene: -
v_gene: TRBV18
j_gene: TRBJ1-2
CDR3nt: TGTGCCAGCTCACCACGGGCGGACTCGCCCTATGGCTACACCTTC
CDR3aa: CASSPRADSPYGYTF

abundance: -
d_gene: -
v_gene: TRBV5-1
j_gene: TRBJ2-7
CDR3nt: TGCGCCAGCAGCTTGGCCGGCTCCTACGAGCAGTACTTC
CDR3aa: CASSLAGSYEQYF

abundance: -
d_gene: TRBD2
v_gene: TRBV7-9
j_gene: TRBJ2-1
CDR3nt: TGTGCCAGCAGCTTATTGGGACTAAGCTCCTACAATGAGCAGTTCTTC
CDR3aa: CASSLLGLSSYNEQFF

abundance: once
d_gene: TRBD2
v_gene: TRBV9
j_gene: TRBJ2-2
CDR3nt: TGTGCCAGCAGCGTAGGCGGGGGAGGAGTTACCGGGGAGCTGTTTTTT
CDR3aa: CASSVGGGGVTGELFF

abundance: -
d_gene: -
v_gene: TRBV4-1
j_gene: TRBJ1-5
CDR3nt: TGCGCCAGCAGCCCACTAAGCCTCAATCAGCCCCAGCATTTT
CDR3aa: CASSPLSLNQPQHF

abundance: -
d_gene: -
v_gene: TRBV19
j_gene: TRBJ2-3
CDR3nt: TGTGCCAGTAGAATTGGGGGACTGAGCACAGATACGCAGTATTTT
CDR3aa: CASRIGGLSTDTQYF

abundance: once
d_gene: -
v_gene: TRBV19
j_gene: TRBJ1-5
CDR3nt: TGTGCCAGTAGTATTCGACTCGAGAATCAGCCCCAGCATTTT
CDR3aa: CASSIRLENQPQHF

abundance: -
d_gene: TRBD1
v_gene: TRBV5-5
j_gene: TRBJ1-2
CDR3nt: TGTGCCAGCAGCGCTGCACAGGGGGTTTACGATGGCTACACCTTC
CDR3aa: CASSAAQGVYDGYTF

abundance: -
d_gene: TRBD1
v_gene: TRBV19
j_gene: TRBJ2-2
CDR3nt: TGTGCCAGTAGTACCGGGACAGCAAACGGGGAGCTGTTTTTT
CDR3aa: CASSTGTANGELFF

abundance: -
d_gene: -
v_gene: TRBV6-5
j_gene: TRBJ1-3
CDR3nt: TGTGCCAGCAGTTACCTCTACAGCTCTGGAAACACCATATATTTT
CDR3aa: CASSYLYSSGNTIYF

abundance: -
d_gene: TRBD1
v_gene: TRBV4-1
j_gene: TRBJ2-1
CDR3nt: TGCGCCAGCAGCCACAGACAGGGGTCGTCCAATGAGCAGTTCTTC
CDR3aa: CASSHRQGSSNEQFF

abundance: -
d_gene: -
v_gene: TRBV14
j_gene: TRBJ2-6
CDR3nt: TGTGCCAGCAGCCAGAGCTTGATGACCAACGTCCTGACTTTC
CDR3aa: CASSQSLMTNVLTF

abundance: once
d_gene: TRBD2
v_gene: TRBV4-1
j_gene: TRBJ2-7
CDR3nt: TGCGCCAGCAGCCGTAGCGGGAGTTTTTCCCACGAGCAGTACTTC
CDR3aa: CASSRSGSFSHEQYF

abundance: -
d_gene: -
v_gene: TRBV5-1
j_gene: TRBJ1-4
CDR3nt: TGCGCCAGCAGCTTGGACCAGGGAGGACGGGTTGAAAAACTGTTTTTT
CDR3aa: CASSLDQGGRVEKLFF